Shown below are 19 T cell receptor beta chains from a single sample sequenced in a study of T-cell reconstitution after alpha-beta-depleted transplantation in children (TCRdb year 2016). The library was made by PCR. The sequencer listed for this sample is Illumina HiSeq 2500. To normalize quantification of the TCRbeta repertoire, the TCR libraries were built with molecular barcoding that relied on unique molecular identifiers. Through fastp at Q25 and MiXCR, TCRdb rebuilt clones from the public reads, retaining in-frame beta chains. Every CDR3 protein is listed once, alongside the most common genes and DNA of its rows. The sample table holds around 680,000 distinct CDR3 sequences, of which around 16% were seen once. The top ten hold approximately 1% of the sample. The source was PBMCs from the stem cell graft donor, collected from the stem cell graft. The receptors come from a human donor who donated a stem cell graft to a child with acute myeloid leukemia.

In this sample, this clonotype turned up a few times. The gene calls are TRBV5-1 and TRBJ2-3, with 13 bases identical to TRBD2. The CDR3 loop spans 16 amino acids. The germline gives CDR1 SGHRS, CDR2 YFSETQ. J gave up 6 bases and V 0 bases, and 4 bases lay outside the gene matches. Written as DNA, the CDR3 is TGCGCCAGCAGCTTGGAGGGACTAGCGGGGTTGGATACGCAGTATTTT. Encoded protein: CASSLEGLAGLDTQYF.

This clonotype appeared a few times. The CDR3 DNA follows: TGTGCCAGCAGCTTGGGACAGGGGTTCCTCGAGCAGTACTTC. Residues: CASSLGQGFLEQYF. The V call is TRBV7-8, the J call TRBJ2-7, with 10 bases aligning to TRBD1. Germline CDR1 and CDR2: SGHVS and FQNEAQ. V dropped 3 bases and J dropped 6; count of bases not matched to a gene: 5. The CDR3 has 14 amino acids.

This clonotype was observed at least ten times. V gene TRBV20-1 combines with J gene TRBJ1-1; 7 bases agree with TRBD1. V shed 7 bases, J shed 1 base, and the junction held 6 bases outside the gene matches. CDR3 size: 13 residues. From germline, CDR1 is DFQATT and CDR2 SNEGSKA (reference sequence). This CDR3 reads CSVTTGSNTEAFF. The CDR3 DNA reads as TGCAGTGTAACGACAGGGTCGAACACTGAAGCTTTCTTT.

In its sample, this clonotype was seen a few times. This chain uses TRBV18 with TRBJ1-1; TRBD1 is a possible D gene (6 bases). The CDR3 is 15 residues long. Looked up from germline, CDR1 is KGHSH and CDR2 is LQKENI. The ends were cut back, 3 bases at V and 1 base at J, with 12 bases in the middle. The CDR3 reads CASSPSDRPNTEAFF. CDR3 DNA: TGTGCCAGCTCACCTTCCGACAGGCCGAACACTGAAGCTTTCTTT. Together with reference TRBV18 and TRBJ1-1, the CDR3 gives the full variable domain: NAGVMQNPRHLVRRRGQEARLRCSPMKGHSHVYWYRQLPEEGLKFMVYLQKENIIDESGMPKERFSAEFPKEGPSILRIQQVVRGDSAAYFCASSPSDRPNTEAFFGQGTRLTVV.

The chain uses TRBV6-1 and TRBJ2-3; 7 positions match TRBD2. CDR1 is MNHNS and CDR2 is SASEGT in the germline V gene. Unmatched junction bases numbered 12, after V lost 8 bases and J lost 4 bases. This CDR3 spans 15 amino acids. The CDR3 DNA reads TGTGCCAGCGGCCTAGCGGCCATAATACCAGATACGCAGTATTTT. Translating it yields CASGLAAIIPDTQYF.

The V and J genes are TRBV6-1 and TRBJ1-6; D uncertain. This CDR3 has 13 amino acids. Looked up from germline, CDR1 is MNHNS and CDR2 is SASEGT. V lost 2 bases and J 8 bases, leaving 7 bases between the germline ends. CDR3 protein: CASSESRDSPLHF. The DNA for the CDR3 is TGTGCCAGCAGTGAAAGTCGGGATTCACCCCTCCACTTT.

Note on this clonotype: A read error may produce the germline difference seen at one junction end. CDR3 sequence: CASSLEAGHLNTAAFF. CDR3 nucleotide sequence: TGTGCCAGCAGCTTGGAGGCGGGACACTTGAACACTGCAGCTTTCTTT. The chain has TRBV5-5 and TRBJ1-1; perhaps TRBD1 as D (6 bases). The CDR3 has 16 residues. Germline-derived CDR1 and CDR2 are SGHKS and YYEKEE (reference sequence).

The J gene is TRBJ1-2, the V gene TRBV7-9; D is uncertain. The CDR3 spans 14 residues. Germline CDR1 reads SEHNR; CDR2 reads FQNEAQ (reference sequence). Trimming stripped 1 base from V and 2 bases from J, with 8 bases between. The CDR3 protein is CASSLVPENYGYTF. The DNA of the CDR3 is TGTGCCAGCAGCTTAGTCCCAGAAAACTATGGCTACACCTTC.

This clonotype came up many times. V is TRBV7-2 and J is TRBJ2-3; D possibly uses TRBD1 or TRBD2 (5 bases each). The CDR3 is 12 residues long. Between the trimmed V and J ends, which lost 7 bases and 4 bases, there was a span of 9 bases. Germline CDR1 reads SGHTA; CDR2 reads FQGNSA. The CDR3 region is CASTRGADTQYF. CDR3 DNA sequence: TGTGCCAGCACCCGAGGGGCAGATACGCAGTATTTT.

Many counts were recorded for this clonotype. V is TRBV6-4 and J is TRBJ2-3; D possibly corresponds to TRBD2 (5 bases). Germline CDR1 MRHNA, CDR2 SNTAGT. V dropped 6 bases and J dropped 6 bases, with 13 bases sitting between them. The CDR3 length is 13 residues. The CDR3 nucleotides are TGTGCCAGCAGCGGCTACCCGGGGGATACGCAGTATTTT. It codes for CASSGYPGDTQYF.

There are a few counts of this clonotype. This chain connects TRBV5-6 to TRBJ1-1; D gene ambiguous. Germline assignment: CDR1 SGHDT and CDR2 YYEEEE. The CDR3 covers 13 residues. The germline V and J ends were trimmed by 1 base and 3 bases, with 7 bases remaining between them. CDR3 residues: CASSLPPYTEAFF. The CDR3 nucleotides read TGTGCCAGCAGCTTGCCACCCTACACTGAAGCTTTCTTT.

This chain uses TRBV28 with TRBJ1-5; the D is unclear. In germline, CDR1 is MDHEN, CDR2 SYDVKM. V was shortened by 2 bases and J by 3 bases, with 8 bases between the two germline ends. This CDR3 has 14 residues. For the CDR3, the DNA is TGTGCCAGCAGTTTAGTCGACATCAATCAGCCCCAGCATTTT. Its translation is CASSLVDINQPQHF.

The genes are TRBV5-5 and TRBJ2-1; no reliable D call. Germline assignment: CDR1 SGHKS and CDR2 YYEKEE (reference sequence). The V and J ends lost 3 bases and 9 bases respectively, with 10 bases between them. CDR3 length equals 12 residues. CDR3 bases: TGTGCCAGCAGCTATGGGTATGGTGAGCAGTTCTTC. Translated, it gives CASSYGYGEQFF.

This rearrangement joins TRBV5-1 to TRBJ2-1; D ambiguous. V gave up 4 bases and J gave up 7 bases, with 9 bases separating them. The CDR3 contains 12 residues. CDR1 and CDR2 (germline): SGHRS, YFSETQ. The DNA for the CDR3 is TGCGCCAGCAGCCCAAACCTAAATGAGCAGTTCTTC. Amino acids: CASSPNLNEQFF. The whole variable domain, filled in from reference TRBV5-1 and TRBJ2-1, reads KAGVTQTPRYLIKTRGQQVTLSCSPISGHRSVSWYQQTPGQGLQFLFEYFSETQRNKGNFPGRFSGRQFSNSRSEMNVSTLELGDSALYLCASSPNLNEQFFGPGTRLTVL.

The rearrangement uses TRBV7-7 and TRBJ2-3; 8 positions agree with TRBD1. Germline V gives CDR1 SSHAT, CDR2 FNYEAQ (reference sequence). The junction had 10 bases not matched to a gene; V was cut back by 5 bases and J by 6 bases. CDR3 length: 15 amino acids. CDR3 DNA: TGTGCCAGCAGCCCCGGGACAGGTGGTGGGGATACGCAGTATTTT. Residues: CASSPGTGGGDTQYF.

This chain's CDR3 is CASSSGTGGFLDNEQFF. CDR3 nucleotide sequence: TGTGCCAGCAGCTCCGGGACAGGGGGCTTTCTGGACAATGAGCAGTTCTTC. The rearrangement links TRBV9 to TRBJ2-1; 12 bases are a match to TRBD1. Per germline, CDR1 SGDLS and CDR2 YYNGEE. CDR3 size: 17 residues. V gave up 4 bases and J gave up 5 bases; unmatched junction bases: 10.

This sequence joins TRBV9 and TRBJ2-2, with D possibly being TRBD2 (6 bases). The CDR3 is made up of 13 amino acids. The V gene's germline CDR1 is SGDLS and CDR2 YYNGEE. V was clipped by 1 base and J by 5 bases, with 6 bases between them. Here the CDR3 reads CASSVSGTGELFF. In DNA form, the CDR3 reads TGTGCCAGCAGCGTAAGCGGGACCGGGGAGCTGTTTTTT.

In its sample, this clonotype was seen a few times. The CDR3 region is CSAPDSWTSGGSSYNEQFF. In DNA form, the CDR3 reads TGCAGTGCCCCCGACTCCTGGACTAGCGGGGGAAGCTCCTACAATGAGCAGTTCTTC. This sequence joins TRBV20-1 and TRBJ2-1, with 13 nucleotides matching TRBD2. There are 19 residues in the CDR3. Losses at the gene ends were 6 bases for V and 0 bases for J; bases not matched to a gene: 14. In germline, CDR1 is DFQATT, CDR2 SNEGSKA (reference sequence).

This clonotype has ten or more counts. The chain employs TRBV5-5 and TRBJ2-1; 16 bases map to TRBD2. The germline V gene has CDR1 SGHKS and CDR2 YYEKEE (reference sequence). J gave up 8 bases and V 3 bases, and 2 bases lay outside the gene matches. CDR3 length: 15 amino acids. The DNA of the CDR3 is TGTGCCAGCAGCTGGGGGACTAGCGGGGGGGATGAGCAGTTCTTC. As protein: CASSWGTSGGDEQFF.